One sample yielded the 25 T cell receptor beta chains listed below, sequenced in a study of identical twins. TCRdb ran MiXCR on the 5' RACE reads and lists one entry per CDR3 protein. The table shows fewer than 350,000 distinct CDR3 sequences, with about 8.1% occurring only once. The sample also formed part of further work on yellow fever vaccine responses in identical twins.

Sequencing was performed on memory (CD45RO+) T cells sorted from blood. These receptors were obtained from a woman under 30 in good health.

In this sample, this clonotype turned up many times. The chain recombines TRBV5-4 with TRBJ2-1; possible D gene TRBD2, 6 bases. CDR3 size: 16 residues. Germline CDR1 and CDR2: SGHNT and YYREEE (reference sequence). Trimming stripped 0 bases from V and 7 bases from J, with 17 bases between. CDR3 loop: CASSLEGATSLNEQFF. CDR3 DNA: TGTGCCAGCAGCTTGGAAGGGGCGACTAGTCTAAATGAGCAGTTCTTC.

This clonotype came up a few times. The chain carries TRBV20-1 and TRBJ2-3, with 9 nucleotides matching TRBD2. The CDR3 length is 14 residues. CDR1 and CDR2 from the germline V gene are DFQATT and SNEGSKA (reference sequence). V lost 3 bases, J lost 2 bases, and 3 bases stayed unmatched. CDR3 nucleotide sequence: TGCAGTGCTAGTAGCGGGGGATCCACAGATACGCAGTATTTT. This codes for CSASSGGSTDTQYF.

This clonotype has at least ten counts. The CDR3 here is CASSLTGVTGNTGELFF. The CDR3 DNA reads TGCGCCAGCAGCTTGACGGGAGTAACAGGGAACACCGGGGAGCTGTTTTTT. The chain joins TRBV5-1 to TRBJ2-2, with a tentative D call TRBD2 (6 bases). The V and J ends lost 1 base and 1 base respectively, with 14 bases between them. The CDR3 runs to 17 residues. Germline-derived CDR1 and CDR2 are SGHRS and YFSETQ.

In this sample, this clonotype turned up many times. The chain is built from TRBV6-1 and TRBJ1-1; D perhaps matches TRBD1 (6 bases). V dropped 7 bases and J dropped 4 bases, with 16 bases sitting between them. Germline CDR1 is MNHNS and CDR2 is SASEGT. The CDR3 is 14 residues long. The CDR3 reads CASTEGGAITEAFF. Written as DNA, the CDR3 is TGTGCCAGCACCGAGGGGGGGGCGATCACTGAAGCTTTCTTT.

This clonotype was observed a few times. The V and J genes are TRBV12-3 or TRBV12-4 and TRBJ2-1; either TRBD1 or TRBD2 may supply D (5 bases each). The V gene lost 0 bases and the J gene lost 5 bases, with 8 bases spanning the gap. CDR3 length: 14 amino acids. CDR3 sequence: CASSLAGVNNEQFF. Written as DNA, the CDR3 is TGTGCCAGCAGTTTAGCGGGGGTAAACAATGAGCAGTTCTTC.

The genes are TRBV12-3 or TRBV12-4 and TRBJ2-5; 9 bases match TRBD1. The CDR3 consists of 15 residues. V lost 4 bases to trimming and J lost 7 bases; unmatched junction nucleotides: 10. The chain's CDR3 is CASSSAGTGRGTQYF. The CDR3 DNA follows: TGTGCCAGCAGTTCCGCCGGGACAGGGAGGGGGACCCAGTACTTC.

This clonotype has a count of ten or more. The chain has TRBV5-1 and TRBJ2-1; D unresolved. Germline lookup yields CDR1 SGHRS and CDR2 YFSETQ. Between the trimmed V and J ends, which lost 4 bases and 3 bases, there was a span of 5 bases. The CDR3 loop spans 12 amino acids. The CDR3 nucleotides are TGCGCCAGCAGCATAAACTACAATGAGCAGTTCTTC. This sequence encodes CASSINYNEQFF.

The sample holds many counts of this clonotype. This sequence joins TRBV5-1 and TRBJ2-3; 8 bases agree with TRBD2. V shed 4 bases, J shed 2 bases, and the junction held 6 bases outside the gene matches. Germline V gene sequence: CDR1 SGHRS, CDR2 YFSETQ. This CDR3 has 15 amino acids. The CDR3 coding sequence is TGCGCCAGCAGCATCGAGCGGGAGTACACAGATACGCAGTATTTT. Amino acids: CASSIEREYTDTQYF.

This clonotype has more than one count but fewer than ten. The V and J genes are TRBV10-3 and TRBJ2-3; weak D call: TRBD2 (6 bases). Germline V gives CDR1 ENHRY, CDR2 SYGVKD. V lost 3 bases, J lost 0 bases, and 19 bases lay in between. The CDR3 length is 18 residues. CDR3 sequence: CAISDYGRLETSTDTQYF. In nucleotides, the CDR3 is TGTGCCATCAGTGACTATGGGCGACTAGAGACTAGCACAGATACGCAGTATTTT.

CDR3 sequence: CASSPDRGGTEAFF. The CDR3, as DNA: TGCGCCAGCAGCCCTGACAGGGGTGGCACTGAAGCTTTCTTT. This chain links TRBV5-1 with TRBJ1-1; 8 bases are a match to TRBD1. J lost 4 bases, V lost 4 bases, and 6 bases had no gene match. The CDR3 has 14 residues. Germline CDR1 reads SGHRS; CDR2 reads YFSETQ.

Many counts were recorded for this clonotype. The chain joins TRBV15 to TRBJ2-1; TRBD2 agrees at 16 bases. Germline CDR1 and CDR2: LNHNV and YYDKDF (reference sequence). This CDR3 comprises 19 residues. Trimming cost V 4 bases and J 2 bases; bases outside gene matches: 8. CDR3: CATSTSGTSGRVPYNEQFF. In DNA form, the CDR3 reads TGTGCCACCAGCACGTCCGGGACTAGCGGGAGGGTCCCCTACAATGAGCAGTTCTTC.

This clonotype has a count of ten or more. The rearrangement uses TRBV10-3 and TRBJ1-4; 7 nucleotides match TRBD1. CDR3 length: 13 amino acids. CDR1 and CDR2 (germline): ENHRY, SYGVKD. After removal of 10 bases from V and 5 bases from J, the junction contained 7 bases not matched to a gene. DNA for the CDR3: TGTGCCACGTCCGGGACAGCCAATGAAAAACTGTTTTTT. Residues: CATSGTANEKLFF.

This clonotype was recorded at least ten times. J is TRBJ1-6 and V is TRBV10-3; 7 nucleotides agree with TRBD1. The CDR3 contains 14 residues. The J segment lost 7 bases and the V segment lost 5 bases, leaving 5 bases of the junction unmatched. From germline, CDR1 is ENHRY and CDR2 SYGVKD. Here the CDR3 DNA reads TGTGCCATCAGTTCAGGGGGATCGAATTCACCCCTCCACTTT. This codes for CAISSGGSNSPLHF.

Remarks on this clonotype: A much larger clone lies a single base off, so this may be a read error. The V and J genes are TRBV11-2 and TRBJ2-3; tentatively, D is TRBD1 or TRBD2 (6 bases each). The CDR3 consists of 18 residues. V was trimmed by 4 bases and J by 0 bases, leaving 20 bases between them. The V gene's germline CDR1 is SGHAT and CDR2 FQNNGV. The DNA for the CDR3 is TGTGCCAGCAGCTCGAAAGGGGGGAACTTGGCAAGCACAGATACGCAGTATTTT. Its translation is CASSSKGGNLASTDTQYF.

This clonotype was counted ten times or more. This rearrangement joins TRBV29-1 to TRBJ1-1; D perhaps matches TRBD1 (5 bases). The CDR3 runs 13 residues. V gave up 3 bases and J gave up 1 base, with 9 bases separating them. Germline loops: CDR1 SQVTM, CDR2 ANQGSEA. The CDR3 region has the DNA TGCAGCGTTGAGAGCGACAGGAACACTGAAGCTTTCTTT. This encodes CSVESDRNTEAFF.

The rearrangement joins TRBV20-1 to TRBJ2-1, with unresolved D. V was pared by 6 bases and J by 0 bases, with 15 bases between. The length of the CDR3 is 15 residues. Germline V lookup: CDR1 DFQATT, CDR2 SNEGSKA (reference sequence). The CDR3 reads CSAPVLESSYNEQFF. The CDR3 bases are TGCAGTGCCCCGGTGTTAGAGAGCTCCTACAATGAGCAGTTCTTC.

This clonotype was found many times. V gene TRBV25-1 combines with J gene TRBJ2-1; D is unclear. Germline loops: CDR1 MGHDK, CDR2 SYGVNS. The V end was cut by 3 bases, the J end by 6 bases, with 15 bases between. The CDR3 has 15 amino acids. Written as DNA, the CDR3 is TGTGCCAGCAGTGATGGAACGGTTTCGGGCAATGAGCAGTTCTTC. Protein product: CASSDGTVSGNEQFF.

This clonotype was seen at least ten times. The chain links TRBV11-2 to TRBJ2-4; 11 bases align to TRBD2. The CDR3 consists of 16 residues. Germline V gene sequence: CDR1 SGHAT, CDR2 FQNNGV. The ends lost 5 bases at V and 6 bases at J; junction bases unmatched: 9. CDR3 region: CASSPRLAGRGNIQYF. CDR3 DNA: TGTGCCAGCAGCCCACGACTAGCGGGGAGGGGAAACATTCAGTACTTC.

The chain is built from TRBV6-4 and TRBJ2-5; either TRBD1 or TRBD2 may supply D (5 bases each). Germline V lookup: CDR1 MRHNA, CDR2 SNTAGT. The CDR3 is 13 residues long. The ends were cut back, 3 bases at V and 5 bases at J, with 10 bases in the middle. CDR3: CASSEGPAETQYF. CDR3 coding DNA: TGTGCCAGCAGTGAGGGACCGGCGGAGACCCAGTACTTC.

The gene calls are TRBV5-5 and TRBJ2-7; possible D gene TRBD2, 6 bases. The CDR3 has 14 amino acids. The germline CDR1 and CDR2 sequences are SGHKS and YYEKEE (reference sequence). V was shortened by 6 bases and J by 1 base, with 14 bases between the two germline ends. Here the CDR3 DNA reads TGTGCCAGCAACCGAGGGAGGTCATCCTACGAGCAGTACTTC. Its protein is CASNRGRSSYEQYF.

This clonotype was counted at least ten times. This sequence joins TRBV7-2 and TRBJ2-2; 9 nucleotides match TRBD1. Per germline, CDR1 SGHTA and CDR2 FQGNSA. V lost 5 bases, J lost 5 bases, and 6 bases stayed unmatched. The CDR3 runs 15 residues. The CDR3 nucleotides read TGTGCCAGCAGCGCACGGGACAGGGTGACCGGGGAGCTGTTTTTT. Residues: CASSARDRVTGELFF.

The chain has TRBV29-1 and TRBJ2-2; D tentatively reads TRBD1 or TRBD2 (5 bases each). The CDR3 length is 11 residues. CDR1 is SQVTM, CDR2 ANQGSEA, per germline. The germline V and J ends were trimmed by 4 bases and 7 bases, with 7 bases remaining between them. The CDR3 sequence is CSVGGVGELFF. CDR3 DNA sequence: TGCAGCGTTGGAGGGGTCGGGGAGCTGTTTTTT.

This clonotype was seen many times. The rearrangement uses TRBV19 and TRBJ2-3; D call uncertain. CDR1 is LNHDA and CDR2 is SQIVND in the germline V gene (reference sequence). There are 13 residues in the CDR3. V was trimmed by 1 base and J by 4 bases, leaving 6 bases between them. The CDR3 here is CASSIASADTQYF. In DNA, the CDR3 is TGTGCCAGTAGTATAGCCAGTGCAGATACGCAGTATTTT.

This clonotype was counted ten times or more. The rearrangement links TRBV6-1 to TRBJ2-3; 10 bases map to TRBD2. Trimming removed 5 bases from V and 2 bases from J; junction bases left unmatched: 7. From germline, CDR1 is MNHNS and CDR2 SASEGT. This CDR3 region has 16 residues. The chain's CDR3 is CASSSRTSGNTDTQYF. As DNA, the CDR3 is TGTGCCAGCAGTAGCCGGACTAGCGGCAACACAGATACGCAGTATTTT.

This clonotype was detected ten times or more. This chain connects TRBV6-5 to TRBJ1-1; 8 nucleotides align to TRBD1. The J segment lost 4 bases and the V segment lost 2 bases, leaving 3 bases of the junction unmatched. The CDR3 has 14 amino acids. Germline CDR1 is MNHEY and CDR2 is SVGAGI. The CDR3 nucleotides read TGTGCCAGCAGTTACGGGACAGGTTCCACTGAAGCTTTCTTT. Translating it yields CASSYGTGSTEAFF.